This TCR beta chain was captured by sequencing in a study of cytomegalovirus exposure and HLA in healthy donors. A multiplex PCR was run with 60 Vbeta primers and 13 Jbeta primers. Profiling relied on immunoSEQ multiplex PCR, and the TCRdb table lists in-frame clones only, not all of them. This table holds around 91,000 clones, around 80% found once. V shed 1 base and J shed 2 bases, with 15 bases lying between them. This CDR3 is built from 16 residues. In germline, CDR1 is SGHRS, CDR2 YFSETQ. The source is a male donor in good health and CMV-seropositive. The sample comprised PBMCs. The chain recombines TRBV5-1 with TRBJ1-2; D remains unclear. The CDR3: CASSLFWNRTNYGYTF. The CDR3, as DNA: TGCGCCAGCAGCTTGTTCTGGAACAGAACGAACTATGGCTACACCTTC.